This TCR beta chain was sequenced in a study of blood T cell repertoires in COVID-19. Source study methods: Amplification from reference gene primers served as the basis for estimated nucleated cell counts. Produced via immunoSEQ multiplex PCR; TCRdb's table is partial and in-frame only. V, J and clone size derive from that table, while D and trimming were established from the DNA sequence. The sample lists about 170,000 clones; 65% to 85% were seen once. The germline V gene encodes CDR1 SGHVS and CDR2 FNYEAQ. Trimming stripped 2 bases from V and 0 bases from J, with 8 bases between. CDR3 length: 15 amino acids.

This TCR derives from a man between 70 and 80 years old with active or convalescent COVID-19. V usage is TRBV7-6 and J usage is TRBJ1-3; the D gene is possibly TRBD1 (5 bases). Specimen: peripheral blood. CDR3 loop: CASSLSQGSGNTIYF. The CDR3 DNA follows: TGTGCCAGCAGCTTAAGTCAGGGCTCTGGAAACACCATATATTTT. Full variable domain (outside the CDR3, taken from reference TRBV7-6 and TRBJ1-3): GAGVSQSPRYKVTKRGQDVALRCDPISGHVSLYWYRQALGQGPEFLTYFNYEAQQDKSGLPNDRFSAERPEGSISTLTIQRTEQRDSAMYRCASSLSQGSGNTIYFGEGSWLTVV.